These 18 T cell receptor beta chains originate from one sample sequenced in a study of T cells after yellow fever vaccination. In TCRdb, the 5' RACE reads were re-called with MiXCR into one record per CDR3 protein. The sample has roughly 9,300 distinct CDR3 sequences; under 5.5% are singletons. Sequencing used PBMCs, either bulk or a sorted T-cell subset (CD4+, CD8+, memory, or dextramer-sorted; not recorded which), obtained roughly 15 days after the first yellow fever vaccination. The receptor source for this set is a man aged 18 to 30 who received the YFV17D yellow fever vaccine.

This clonotype was recorded many times. The rearrangement joins TRBV10-1 to TRBJ2-3; 7 bases are shared with TRBD1. Germline CDR1 is WNHNN and CDR2 is SYGVQD (reference sequence). The J segment lost 10 bases and the V segment lost 2 bases, leaving 6 bases of the junction unmatched. The CDR3 totals 13 residues. As DNA, the CDR3 is TGCGCCAGCAGTGAGCAAGCAGGGGGACCGCAGTATTTT. It specifies CASSEQAGGPQYF.

At least ten counts were recorded for this clonotype. CDR3: CASKRQGAVYEQYF. The CDR3 DNA reads TGTGCCAGCAAAAGACAGGGGGCAGTTTACGAGCAGTACTTC. The V and J genes are TRBV7-2 and TRBJ2-7; 10 bases match TRBD1. CDR3 length: 14 residues. V lost 7 bases to trimming and J lost 4 bases; unmatched junction nucleotides: 7. The germline gives CDR1 SGHTA, CDR2 FQGNSA.

In its sample, this clonotype is medium-sized (0.01 to 0.1%). The chain is built from TRBV5-1 and TRBJ2-5; D is possibly TRBD1 or TRBD2 (6 bases each). The CDR3 is 14 amino acids. CDR1 and CDR2 (germline): SGHRS, YFSETQ. Trimming pared 4 bases from V and 5 bases from J, leaving 15 bases between. This chain's CDR3 is CASSQQGGEETQYF. CDR3 nucleotide sequence: TGCGCCAGCAGCCAACAGGGAGGCGAGGAGACCCAGTACTTC. Combining the CDR3 with reference TRBV5-1 and TRBJ2-5 gives the whole variable domain KAGVTQTPRYLIKTRGQQVTLSCSPISGHRSVSWYQQTPGQGLQFLFEYFSETQRNKGNFPGRFSGRQFSNSRSEMNVSTLELGDSALYLCASSQQGGEETQYFGPGTRLLVL.

This clonotype came up many times. The V call is TRBV5-1, the J call TRBJ2-1; 7 bases align to TRBD1. Unmatched junction bases numbered 1, after V lost 0 bases and J lost 1 base. The CDR3 is 15 amino acids. Germline V gives CDR1 SGHRS, CDR2 YFSETQ. The CDR3 sequence is CASSLEGQSYNEQFF. The CDR3 DNA reads as TGCGCCAGCAGCTTGGAGGGACAGTCCTACAATGAGCAGTTCTTC.

The sample holds many counts of this clonotype. CDR3 sequence: CASSLVGAGGTGELFF. The CDR3 nucleotides read TGTGCCAGCAGCTTAGTAGGAGCGGGGGGCACCGGGGAGCTGTTTTTT. The chain joins TRBV7-3 to TRBJ2-2; TRBD2 aligns across 9 bases. The junction had 5 bases not matched to a gene; V was cut back by 2 bases and J by 4 bases. Germline loops: CDR1 SGHTA, CDR2 FQGTGA. This CDR3 is built from 16 residues. Complete variable domain (other parts from reference TRBV7-3 and TRBJ2-2): GAGVSQTPSNKVTEKGKYVELRCDPISGHTALYWYRQSLGQGPEFLIYFQGTGAADDSGLPNDRFFAVRPEGSVSTLKIQRTERGDSAVYLCASSLVGAGGTGELFFGEGSRLTVL.

There are many counts of this clonotype. V usage is TRBV12-3 or TRBV12-4 and J usage is TRBJ2-2, with 10 bases aligning to TRBD1. The CDR3 is 14 amino acids. J gave up 9 bases and V 2 bases, and 3 bases lay outside the gene matches. The CDR3 bases are TGTGCCAGCAGTTTAAGGGACAGGGGAAGGGAGCTGTTTTTT. It specifies CASSLRDRGRELFF.

This clonotype occurred many times. This chain uses TRBV28 with TRBJ1-2; 10 bases align to TRBD1. Germline-derived CDR1 and CDR2 are MDHEN and SYDVKM. Trimming removed 1 base from V and 6 bases from J; junction bases left unmatched: 8. This CDR3 contains 16 residues. The CDR3 reads CASSLSPGGTGDGYTF. For the CDR3, the DNA is TGTGCCAGCAGTTTATCCCCAGGGGGGACAGGGGATGGCTACACCTTC.

By sample share, this clonotype is medium-sized. The chain combines TRBV7-2 with TRBJ2-2; TRBD2 matches 8 bases. CDR3 length equals 15 residues. With 4 bases clipped from V and 3 bases from J, the junction kept 4 bases outside the gene matches. The germline CDR1 and CDR2 sequences are SGHTA and FQGNSA. The CDR3 DNA reads as TGTGCCAGCAGCTATAGCGGGGCAGACACCGGGGAGCTGTTTTTT. Amino acid sequence: CASSYSGADTGELFF.

The gene calls are TRBV24-1 and TRBJ2-2; TRBD2 might be the D (5 bases). CDR1 is KGHDR, CDR2 SFDVKD, per germline. V was pared by 1 base and J by 1 base, with 9 bases between. The CDR3 is made up of 16 amino acids. CDR3 sequence (DNA): TGTGCCACCAGTGATTTAACTAGAGAGAACACCGGGGAGCTGTTTTTT. Encoded protein: CATSDLTRENTGELFF.

This clonotype is labeled as medium-sized (0.01 to 0.1%). This chain links TRBV4-1 with TRBJ1-1, with D unresolved. V lost 0 bases and J 1 base, leaving 6 bases between the germline ends. The CDR3 has 14 residues. Germline V lookup: CDR1 MGHRA, CDR2 YSYEKL. The chain's CDR3 is CASSQDWGNTEAFF. As DNA, the CDR3 is TGCGCCAGCAGCCAAGATTGGGGGAACACTGAAGCTTTCTTT.

This clonotype has a count of ten or more. The J gene is TRBJ2-1, the V gene TRBV4-3, with D unclear. CDR1 and CDR2 from the germline V gene are LGHNA and YSLEER. The CDR3 has 14 amino acids. V was pared by 3 bases and J by 0 bases, with 6 bases between. CDR3 nucleotides: TGCGCCAGCAGCCAGGGGTACTCCTACAATGAGCAGTTCTTC. This encodes CASSQGYSYNEQFF.

This clonotype is classed as medium-sized (0.01 to 0.1%). This sequence joins TRBV5-1 and TRBJ2-4, with TRBD1 matching 7 bases. The ends lost 5 bases at V and 8 bases at J; junction bases unmatched: 10. CDR3 length: 14 amino acids. The V gene's germline CDR1 is SGHRS and CDR2 YFSETQ. The DNA of the CDR3 is TGCGCCAGCAGAGAGACAGGGACCGTAGACATTCAGTACTTC. Protein: CASRETGTVDIQYF. Using reference TRBV5-1 and TRBJ2-4 for the parts outside the CDR3, the full variable domain is KAGVTQTPRYLIKTRGQQVTLSCSPISGHRSVSWYQQTPGQGLQFLFEYFSETQRNKGNFPGRFSGRQFSNSRSEMNVSTLELGDSALYLCASRETGTVDIQYFGAGTRLSVL.

This clonotype was seen at least ten times. The gene calls are TRBV27 and TRBJ2-5; D is perhaps TRBD2 (6 bases). Germline V gene lookup returns CDR1 MNHEY and CDR2 SMNVEV (reference sequence). V was cut by 0 bases and J by 7 bases, with 6 bases left in between. CDR3 length equals 12 residues. Here the CDR3 DNA reads TGTGCCAGCAGTTTATCGGGGGGGACCCAGTACTTC. This encodes CASSLSGGTQYF.

The sample holds many counts of this clonotype. The genes are TRBV12-3 or TRBV12-4 and TRBJ1-1; weak D call: TRBD1 (6 bases). The CDR3 is made up of 13 amino acids. Trimming cost V 6 bases and J 1 base, with 9 bases left between them. Here the CDR3 DNA reads TGTGCCAGCAGCCTCAGGGGGAACACTGAAGCTTTCTTT. Translation gives CASSLRGNTEAFF.

This clonotype was seen at least ten times. The chain employs TRBV6-5 and TRBJ2-7, with a tentative D call TRBD1 (5 bases). Germline loops: CDR1 MNHEY, CDR2 SVGAGI. CDR3 length: 12 residues. V lost 4 bases, J lost 5 bases, and 9 bases lay in between. CDR3 in DNA: TGTGCCAGCAGTTCAAGGGGCCACGAGCAGTACTTC. Residues: CASSSRGHEQYF.

This clonotype has a count of ten or more. CDR3 in amino acids: CASSLSLAGGSTDTQYF. The DNA of the CDR3 is TGCGCCAGCAGCCTATCACTAGCGGGGGGGAGCACAGATACGCAGTATTTT. This chain uses TRBV5-1 with TRBJ2-3; 13 bases are a match to TRBD2. CDR1 and CDR2 from the germline V gene are SGHRS and YFSETQ. The ends lost 4 bases at V and 0 bases at J; junction bases unmatched: 5. This CDR3 comprises 17 residues.

This clonotype is medium-sized within its sample. The genes are TRBV6-5 and TRBJ1-2, with D tentatively TRBD1 (5 bases). Trimming stripped 6 bases from V and 4 bases from J, with 15 bases between. CDR1 and CDR2 from the germline V gene are MNHEY and SVGAGI. The CDR3 length is 14 residues. CDR3 region: CASSPGGTGYGYTF. The CDR3 bases are TGTGCCAGCAGCCCGGGGGGTACCGGCTATGGCTACACCTTC.

This clonotype is medium-sized (0.01 to 0.1%). This chain uses TRBV4-2 with TRBJ2-2; no reliable D call. The V end lost 1 base, the J end lost 6 bases, and 6 bases lay between the germline ends. Per germline, CDR1 LGHNA and CDR2 YNFKEQ. This CDR3 comprises 13 residues. The CDR3 nucleotides read TGTGCCAGCAGCCAAGTAGGGTCCGGGGAGCTGTTTTTT. This sequence encodes CASSQVGSGELFF.